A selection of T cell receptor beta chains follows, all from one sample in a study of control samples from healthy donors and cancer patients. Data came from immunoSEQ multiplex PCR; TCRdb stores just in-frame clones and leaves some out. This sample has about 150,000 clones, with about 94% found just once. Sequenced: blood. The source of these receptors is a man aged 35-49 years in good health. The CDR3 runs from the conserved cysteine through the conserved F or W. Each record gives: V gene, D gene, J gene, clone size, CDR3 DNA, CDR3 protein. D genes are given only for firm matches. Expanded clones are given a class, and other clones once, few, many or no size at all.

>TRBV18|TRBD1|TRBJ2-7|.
TGTGCCAGCTCATTCTTCTCAGGACAGGGTAGAGAGGAGCAGTACTTC
CASSFFSGQGREEQYF
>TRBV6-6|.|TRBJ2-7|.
TGTGCCAGCAGTTACTCGAGGGGATGGGTCGAGCAGTACTTC
CASSYSRGWVEQYF
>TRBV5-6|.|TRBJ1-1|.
TGTGCCAGCAGCTCAACTAGACGGGGCCTCCCTGGGGCTGAAGCTTTCTTT
CASSSTRRGLPGAEAFF
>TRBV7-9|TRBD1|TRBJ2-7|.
TGTGCCAGCAGCTCGCTTGGACAGGGGGCCTACGAGCAGTACTTC
CASSSLGQGAYEQYF
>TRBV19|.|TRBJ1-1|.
TGTGCCAGTAGTCGGTTACGGGAAAGGAACACTGAAGCTTTCTTT
CASSRLRERNTEAFF
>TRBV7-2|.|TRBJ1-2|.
TGTGCCAGCAATGGAGGCAGGGGTAACTATGGCTACACCTTC
CASNGGRGNYGYTF
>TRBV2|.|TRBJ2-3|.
TGTGCCAGCACCGAGCACAGGCGGACAGATACGCAGTATTTT
CASTEHRRTDTQYF
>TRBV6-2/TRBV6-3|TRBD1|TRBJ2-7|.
TGTGCCAGCAGTTGGGACAGGGGCAAAAGCTCCTACGAGCAGTACTTC
CASSWDRGKSSYEQYF
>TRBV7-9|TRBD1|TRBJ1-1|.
TGTGCCAGCAGCCCACAGGCCACGACAGGGGGAAACACTGAAGCTTTCTTT
CASSPQATTGGNTEAFF
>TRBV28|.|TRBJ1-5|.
TGTGCCAGCAGTTTAGGGGGGACCGGTAATCAGCCCCAGCATTTT
CASSLGGTGNQPQHF
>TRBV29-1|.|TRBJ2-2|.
TGCAGCGTTGGGGCCCTCAGCGGTCCCGGGGAGCTGTTTTTT
CSVGALSGPGELFF
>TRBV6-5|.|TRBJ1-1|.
TGTGCCACCGAGTCTCCGGCGAACACTGAAGCTTTCTTT
CATESPANTEAFF
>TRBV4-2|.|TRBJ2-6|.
TGTGCCAGCAGCCTAACAGGGCTAGGAGGGGCCAACGTCCTGACTTTC
CASSLTGLGGANVLTF
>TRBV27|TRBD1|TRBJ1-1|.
TGTGCCAGCAGTAAACAGGGGGCAGGCGGCTACACTGAAGCTTTCTTT
CASSKQGAGGYTEAFF
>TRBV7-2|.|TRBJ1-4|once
TGTGCCAGCAGCCTTCATGGACTTAATGAAAAACTGTTTTTT
CASSLHGLNEKLFF
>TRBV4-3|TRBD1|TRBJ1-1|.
TGCGCCAGCAGCCCCTGGACAGGAACGGAAGCTTTCTTT
CASSPWTGTEAFF
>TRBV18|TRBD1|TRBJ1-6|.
TGTGCCAGCTCTCGAGGGGGCGTTGATGAATCACCCCTCCACTTT
CASSRGGVDESPLHF
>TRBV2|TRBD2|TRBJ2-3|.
TGTGCCAGCAGAGGACTAGCGGGGGCTACAGATACGCAGTATTTT
CASRGLAGATDTQYF
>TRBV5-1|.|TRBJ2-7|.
TGCGCCAGCAGCTTGGTAGTGGGCTACGAGCAGTACTTC
CASSLVVGYEQYF
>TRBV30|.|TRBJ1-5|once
TGTGCCTGGAGCCTTGGAATCACCAATCAGCCCCAGCATTTT
CAWSLGITNQPQHF
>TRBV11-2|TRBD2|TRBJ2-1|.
TGTGCCAGCAGCGTAACTAGCGGGGGGATGGATGAGCAGTTCTTC
CASSVTSGGMDEQFF
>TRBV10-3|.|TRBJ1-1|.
TGTGCCATCAGTGAGGGTCAGACAAACACTGAAGCTTTCTTT
CAISEGQTNTEAFF
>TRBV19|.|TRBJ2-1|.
TGTGCCAGTAGCATAGGGGGGTCCTACAATGAGCAGTTCTTC
CASSIGGSYNEQFF
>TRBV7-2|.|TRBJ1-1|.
TGTGCCAGCAGCCACGCAGGGGCTGAAGCTTTCTTT
CASSHAGAEAFF
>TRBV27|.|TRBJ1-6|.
TGTGCCAGCAGTTTGCGGGATCAGGAGGGGAATTCACCCCTCCACTTT
CASSLRDQEGNSPLHF
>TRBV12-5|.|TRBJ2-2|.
TGTGCTAGTGGTTCACCTTTGGAGGCCGGCGAGCTGTTTTTT
CASGSPLEAGELFF
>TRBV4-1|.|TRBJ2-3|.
TGCGCCAGCAGCCTTTGGACCAGGATAGATACGCAGTATTTT
CASSLWTRIDTQYF
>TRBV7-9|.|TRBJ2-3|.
TGTGCCAGCAGCTTAGTCGGGACAGATACGCAGTATTTT
CASSLVGTDTQYF
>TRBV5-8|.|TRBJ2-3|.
TGTGCCAGCACCGCGACACGAAGCACAGATACGCAGTATTTT
CASTATRSTDTQYF
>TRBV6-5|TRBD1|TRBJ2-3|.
TGTGCCAGCAGTTCCCCGAACAGGGGTACAGATACGCAGTATTTT
CASSSPNRGTDTQYF
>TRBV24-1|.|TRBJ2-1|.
TGTGCCACCAGTGATTTGCAGCAGGGGTACAATGAGCAGTTCTTC
CATSDLQQGYNEQFF
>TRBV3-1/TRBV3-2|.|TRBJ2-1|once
TGTGCCAGCAGCCAAGCGGGAATAGCCGAGCAGTTCTTC
CASSQAGIAEQFF
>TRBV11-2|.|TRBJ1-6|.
TGTGCCAGCAGCTTAGGGGGGGGTACCAATTCACCCCTCCACTTT
CASSLGGGTNSPLHF
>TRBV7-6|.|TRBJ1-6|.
TGTGCCAGCAGCGCACAGGGTGGCTCACCCCTCCACTTT
CASSAQGGSPLHF
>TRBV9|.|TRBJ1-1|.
TGTGCCAGCAGCGTAGGGGTTCGCACTGAAGCTTTCTTT
CASSVGVRTEAFF
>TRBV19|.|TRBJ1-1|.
TGTGCTGTTCAGGGTTCGATCGGTGAAGCTTTCTTT
CAVQGSIGEAFF
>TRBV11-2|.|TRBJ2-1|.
TGTGCCAGCAGCTTATTGGGGGGAGTGAATGAGCAGTTCTTC
CASSLLGGVNEQFF
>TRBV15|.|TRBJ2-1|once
TGTGCCACCAGCAGAGATCGAGGGGGGAGGGGGATGAATGAGCAGTTCTTC
CATSRDRGGRGMNEQFF
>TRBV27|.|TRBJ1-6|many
TGTGCCAGCAGTTACGGGGTGGATTCACCCCTCCACTTT
CASSYGVDSPLHF
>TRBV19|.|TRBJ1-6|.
TGTGCCAGTAGTATAGACGACTCCTCCTATAATTCACCCCTCCACTTT
CASSIDDSSYNSPLHF
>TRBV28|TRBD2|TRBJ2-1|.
TGTGCCAGCAGCACGGACGGGGGGGGAAAGGATGAGCAGTTCTTC
CASSTDGGGKDEQFF
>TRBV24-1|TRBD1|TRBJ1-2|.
TGTGCCACCAGTGATTGGGACAGGGAGAGGGGCTACACCTTC
CATSDWDRERGYTF
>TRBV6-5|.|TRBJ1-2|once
TGTGCCAGCAGTTACGGGGGACCGAGCAACTATGGCTACACCTTC
CASSYGGPSNYGYTF
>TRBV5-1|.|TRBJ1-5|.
TGCGCCAGCAGCTTGGACGGCGTAGGTCAGCCCCAGCATTTT
CASSLDGVGQPQHF
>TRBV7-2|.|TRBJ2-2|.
TGTGCCAGCAGCTCAAACCGGGACTTGACCACCGGGGAGCTGTTTTTT
CASSSNRDLTTGELFF
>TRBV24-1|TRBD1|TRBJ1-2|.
TGTGCCACCAGTGTCGGCGGACAGGGGGAAGGCTACACCTTC
CATSVGGQGEGYTF
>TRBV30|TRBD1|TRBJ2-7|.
TGTGCCTGGAGAGGACAGGGGACCACTAGCGAGCAGTACTTC
CAWRGQGTTSEQYF
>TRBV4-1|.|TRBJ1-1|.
TGCGCCAGCAGCCAGTCGCGGCACACTGAAGCTTTCTTT
CASSQSRHTEAFF
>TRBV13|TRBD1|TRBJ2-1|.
TGTGCCAGCAGCTCCTACAGGGGGGAGCAGTTCTTC
CASSSYRGEQFF
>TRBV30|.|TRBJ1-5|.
TGTGCCTGGAGTGTAGGTGGGGGTAGCAATCAGCCCCAGCATTTT
CAWSVGGGSNQPQHF
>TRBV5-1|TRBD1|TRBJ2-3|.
TGCGCCAGCAGCTTCCAGGACAGGGACACAGATACGCAGTATTTT
CASSFQDRDTDTQYF